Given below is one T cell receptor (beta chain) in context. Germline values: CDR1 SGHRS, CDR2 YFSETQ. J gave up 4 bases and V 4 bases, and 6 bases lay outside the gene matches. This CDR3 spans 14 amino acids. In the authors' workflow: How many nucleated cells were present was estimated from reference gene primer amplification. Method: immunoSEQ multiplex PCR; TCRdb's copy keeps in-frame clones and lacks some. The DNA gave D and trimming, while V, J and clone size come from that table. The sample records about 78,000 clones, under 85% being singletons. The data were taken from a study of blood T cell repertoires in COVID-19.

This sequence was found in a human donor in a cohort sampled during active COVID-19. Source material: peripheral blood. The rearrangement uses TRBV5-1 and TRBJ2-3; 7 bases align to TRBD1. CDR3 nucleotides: TGCGCCAGCAGCGGAAGGGGGCCGGCAGATACGCAGTATTTT. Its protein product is CASSGRGPADTQYF.